The 17 T cell receptor beta chains below all came from one sample that was sequenced in a study of OX40 agonist ivuxolimab in advanced cancers. The repertoire was sequenced with immunoSEQ multiplex PCR; TCRdb's copy has only in-frame clones and lacks some. Of over 75,000 clones in the sample, 90% to 95% are singletons; the top ten hold 0.43%. The source material was CD4+ or CD8+ T cells sorted from blood, sampled in a trial of the OX40 agonist ivuxolimab. The source of these receptors is an adult with an advanced solid tumor such as melanoma, head and neck, liver or kidney cancer.

The chain uses TRBV5-4 and TRBJ2-7; TRBD2 agrees at 9 bases. V lost 4 bases to trimming and J lost 0 bases; unmatched junction nucleotides: 5. Germline CDR1 is SGHNT and CDR2 is YYREEE (reference sequence). The CDR3 length is 15 residues. The DNA for the CDR3 is TGTGCCAGCAGCCCTATAGCGGGAGCCTCCTACGAGCAGTACTTC. This encodes CASSPIAGASYEQYF.

The gene calls are TRBV30 and TRBJ2-7, with D tentatively TRBD1 (6 bases). Germline CDR1 and CDR2: GTSNPN and SVGIG (reference sequence). V lost 8 bases and J 0 bases, leaving 14 bases between the germline ends. This CDR3 is built from 13 residues. CDR3 nucleotide sequence: TGTGCCAGTAAAGAGGGGGACTCCTACGAGCAGTACTTC. The encoded protein is CASKEGDSYEQYF.

The J gene is TRBJ1-1, the V gene TRBV6-5; the D gene is possibly TRBD1 (5 bases). The germline V and J ends were trimmed by 9 bases and 5 bases, with 13 bases remaining between them. The CDR3 consists of 12 residues. The germline gives CDR1 MNHEY, CDR2 SVGAGI. CDR3 coding DNA: TGTGCCAGTCGGGGGGTAGGGACTGAAGCTTTCTTT. As protein: CASRGVGTEAFF.

V and J are TRBV5-1 and TRBJ1-2; no reliable D call. CDR3 size: 13 residues. Trimming took 4 bases from V and 3 from J, leaving 10 bases between them. Germline V gene sequence: CDR1 SGHRS, CDR2 YFSETQ. The CDR3 here is CASSVDGDYGYTF. CDR3 bases: TGCGCCAGCAGCGTCGACGGAGACTATGGCTACACCTTC.

V and J are TRBV11-3 and TRBJ2-1; D may match TRBD1 or TRBD2 (5 bases each). The germline V gene has CDR1 SGHNT and CDR2 YENEEA. V lost 5 bases and J 7 bases, leaving 15 bases between the germline ends. This CDR3 is 14 amino acids long. The CDR3 protein is CASSRGGQMNEQFF. The DNA for the CDR3 is TGTGCCAGCAGCCGGGGCGGTCAGATGAATGAGCAGTTCTTC.

The chain links TRBV27 to TRBJ2-7, with 10 bases aligning to TRBD1. This CDR3 is built from 14 residues. The junction had 8 bases not matched to a gene; V was cut back by 5 bases and J by 7 bases. The V gene's germline CDR1 is MNHEY and CDR2 SMNVEV (reference sequence). The CDR3 region is CASSLTGGAGEQYF. The CDR3 nucleotides are TGTGCCAGCAGTCTGACAGGGGGCGCGGGGGAGCAGTACTTC.

Regarding this clone: Other DNA sequences in the sample encode the same CDR3. The chain links TRBV5-1 to TRBJ1-3; D gene ambiguous. The V end was cut by 0 bases, the J end by 0 bases, with 10 bases between. Per germline, CDR1 SGHRS and CDR2 YFSETQ. There are 16 residues in the CDR3. The CDR3 protein is CASSLAGGDSGNTIYF. The CDR3 bases are TGCGCCAGCAGCTTGGCCGGCGGCGACTCTGGAAACACCATATATTTT.

This chain uses TRBV11-3 with TRBJ1-2; a possible D gene is TRBD1 (6 bases). V was pared by 5 bases and J by 2 bases, with 15 bases between. Germline loops: CDR1 SGHNT, CDR2 YENEEA. The CDR3 runs to 15 residues. CDR3 in amino acids: CASSTRTVVNYGYTF. Written as DNA, the CDR3 is TGTGCCAGCAGCACACGGACAGTTGTAAACTATGGCTACACCTTC. Using reference TRBV11-3 and TRBJ1-2 for the parts outside the CDR3, the full variable domain is EAGVVQSPRYKIIEKKQPVAFWCNPISGHNTLYWYLQNLGQGPELLIRYENEEAVDDSQLPKDRFSAERLKGVDSTLKIQPAELGDSAVYLCASSTRTVVNYGYTFGSGTRLTVV.

The chain links TRBV6-6 to TRBJ1-2; tentatively, D is TRBD1 (5 bases). The germline V and J ends were trimmed by 5 bases and 5 bases, with 15 bases remaining between them. The CDR3 loop spans 14 amino acids. Germline V gene sequence: CDR1 MNHNY, CDR2 SVGAGI (reference sequence). CDR3 protein: CASSQPGPIYGYTF. The CDR3, as DNA: TGTGCCAGCAGTCAACCGGGACCTATTTATGGCTACACCTTC.

This clone was seen just once. V gene TRBV11-1 combines with J gene TRBJ1-2, with no clear D. The CDR3 is 13 residues long. V lost 5 bases and J 8 bases, leaving 15 bases between the germline ends. The germline gives CDR1 SGHAT, CDR2 FQDESV (reference sequence). CDR3 coding DNA: TGTGCCAGCAGCCGCTACACATCTGAGGGCTACACCTTC. It is translated as CASSRYTSEGYTF.

The V and J genes are TRBV10-1 and TRBJ2-7, with 11 bases fitting TRBD2. The V segment lost 4 bases and the J segment 6 bases; nucleotides outside the gene matches: 5. Germline V lookup: CDR1 WNHNN, CDR2 SYGVQD (reference sequence). The length of the CDR3 is 14 residues. The CDR3 DNA reads as TGCGCCAGCAGTGTGACTAGCGGGATCGGCGAGCAGTACTTC. Translating it yields CASSVTSGIGEQYF.

This sequence joins TRBV5-8 and TRBJ1-4; 9 bases are a match to TRBD1. V lost 3 bases and J lost 0; bases outside the gene matches: 6. Germline V gives CDR1 SGHTS, CDR2 YDEGEE. The CDR3 is made up of 17 amino acids. As DNA, the CDR3 is TGTGCCAGCAGCTCGGGACAGGGCTTTGCAACTAATGAAAAACTGTTTTTT. Translation: CASSSGQGFATNEKLFF.

The chain joins TRBV6-5 to TRBJ1-2; D unclear. Germline CDR1 is MNHEY and CDR2 is SVGAGI. The CDR3 runs to 16 residues. Trimming removed 0 bases from V and 4 bases from J, with 15 bases in between. CDR3 region: CASSYSSLQPPYGYTF. Here the CDR3 DNA reads TGTGCCAGCAGTTACTCGTCCCTGCAGCCACCCTATGGCTACACCTTC.

The gene calls are TRBV18 and TRBJ1-1, with 8 bases fitting TRBD1. The CDR3 has 14 residues. CDR1 KGHSH and CDR2 LQKENI come from the germline V gene. Trimming removed 3 bases from V and 1 base from J; junction bases left unmatched: 1. DNA for the CDR3: TGTGCCAGCTCACCGGGGACAGGGAACACTGAAGCTTTCTTT. This codes for CASSPGTGNTEAFF.

J is TRBJ1-2 and V is TRBV11-3, with D unresolved. Germline values: CDR1 SGHNT, CDR2 YENEEA. This CDR3 has 15 amino acids. Trimming left V 3 bases short and J 0 bases short, with 11 bases between. CDR3 sequence (DNA): TGTGCCAGCAGCTTTGAGGCCTTTCCTAACTATGGCTACACCTTC. Translation: CASSFEAFPNYGYTF.

The V gene is TRBV5-6, the J gene TRBJ2-5; 11 nucleotides agree with TRBD2. The CDR3 is 15 amino acids. J gave up 1 base and V 2 bases, and 1 base lay outside the gene matches. Germline CDR1 reads SGHDT; CDR2 reads YYEEEE. The CDR3 coding sequence is TGTGCCAGCAGCTTACTAGCGGGGGTCCAAGAGACCCAGTACTTC. Translation gives CASSLLAGVQETQYF.

The chain uses TRBV29-1 and TRBJ2-3; 8 bases are a match to TRBD1. V trimming: 5 bases; J trimming: 6 bases; junction bases outside the gene matches: 1. CDR3 length: 11 residues. The germline CDR1 and CDR2 sequences are SQVTM and ANQGSEA. This CDR3 reads CSVHRGDTQYF. The DNA for the CDR3 is TGCAGCGTTCACAGGGGGGATACGCAGTATTTT.